A selection of T cell receptor beta chains follows, all from one sample in a study of T cells in tuberculosis. Produced via immunoSEQ multiplex PCR; TCRdb's table is partial and in-frame only. The sample comprises 45,000 or so clones, more than 90% of which are singletons, and 6.5% to 9.5% rests with the top ten. Sequenced material: PBMCs. The receptors were gathered from a donor between 10 and 29 years old with latent tuberculosis or without tuberculosis infection. Both conserved end residues are trimmed from each CDR3. The D gene is left open where the match is weak. Clone size is given for some rows only: seen once, a few or many times, or a class if the clone is expanded.

J | size | D | V | CDR3
TRBJ2-7 | - | TRBD1 | TRBV27 | ASRGGGQGFYEQY
TRBJ2-1 | - | - | TRBV7-3 | ASSFGAYNEQF
TRBJ1-6 | - | - | TRBV18 | ASSPNGGAQIDSPLH
TRBJ2-3 | - | TRBD2 | TRBV7-9 | ASSSQLRLAGGSTDTQY
TRBJ2-5 | - | - | TRBV5-6 | ASSLQETQY
TRBJ2-5 | - | - | TRBV2 | ASAPGYQETQY
TRBJ2-7 | few | - | TRBV19 | ASSPPSRAEQY
TRBJ2-7 | - | - | TRBV11-3 | ASSSRRGAPLSEQY
TRBJ2-7 | - | - | TRBV27 | ASSPPGGSEQY
TRBJ1-2 | once | TRBD1 | TRBV19 | ASSIDRGNYGYT
TRBJ2-1 | - | - | TRBV6-1 | ASSEVPGVTNEQF
TRBJ2-7 | once | TRBD2 | TRBV11-2 | ASSLAGGGTWEQY
TRBJ2-2 | medium-sized | TRBD2 | TRBV25-1 | ASSALTSGRSNTGELF
TRBJ2-7 | - | - | TRBV30 | AWSTRNSYEQY
TRBJ1-2 | once | - | TRBV5-4 | ASSPRGTNYGYT
TRBJ1-1 | - | - | TRBV19 | ASSINEEIGTEAF
TRBJ2-1 | - | TRBD1 | TRBV7-8 | ASSLVASQGVPDSF
TRBJ1-1 | - | - | TRBV6-1 | ASTPRLTEAF
TRBJ1-1 | - | TRBD1 | TRBV30 | AWRQGINLNTEAF
TRBJ2-3 | - | TRBD2 | TRBV11-2 | ASSSGGADTQY
TRBJ1-2 | - | - | TRBV9 | ASSPRVGGVYGYT
TRBJ1-1 | - | - | TRBV18 | ASSPPGLSTEAF
TRBJ2-1 | - | - | TRBV7-2 | ASSLGESSYNEQF
TRBJ2-1 | - | TRBD1 | TRBV5-6 | ASSGTGVHNEQF
TRBJ1-2 | - | - | TRBV7-2 | ASSSGRFAGYT
TRBJ1-2 | - | TRBD1 | TRBV5-1 | ASGIRTGKGYGYT
TRBJ1-3 | - | TRBD1 | TRBV29-1 | SAGRGQGNTIY
TRBJ1-6 | - | - | TRBV27 | ASSLRGGLGSSPLH
TRBJ1-1 | - | TRBD1 | TRBV18 | ASLSDQTGLTEAF
TRBJ1-2 | once | - | TRBV25-1 | ASGQIGGTGYT
TRBJ1-1 | - | TRBD1 | TRBV18 | ASRSTGAEAF